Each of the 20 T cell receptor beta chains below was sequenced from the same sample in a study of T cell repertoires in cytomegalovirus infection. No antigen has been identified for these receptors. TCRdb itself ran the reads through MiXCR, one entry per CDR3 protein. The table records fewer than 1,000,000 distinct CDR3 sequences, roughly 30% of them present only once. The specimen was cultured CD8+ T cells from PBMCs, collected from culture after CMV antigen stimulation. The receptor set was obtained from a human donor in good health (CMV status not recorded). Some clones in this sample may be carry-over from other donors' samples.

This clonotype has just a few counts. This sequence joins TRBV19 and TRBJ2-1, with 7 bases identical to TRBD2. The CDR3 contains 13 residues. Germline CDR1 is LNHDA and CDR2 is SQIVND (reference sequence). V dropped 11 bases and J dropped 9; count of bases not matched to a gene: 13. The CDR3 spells CASYQAGMGEQFF. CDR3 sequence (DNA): TGTGCCTCGTATCAAGCGGGGATGGGTGAGCAGTTCTTC.

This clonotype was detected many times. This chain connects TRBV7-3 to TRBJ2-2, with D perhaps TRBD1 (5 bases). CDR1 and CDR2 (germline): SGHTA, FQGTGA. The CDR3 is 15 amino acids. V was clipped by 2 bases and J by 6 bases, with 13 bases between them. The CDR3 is CASSLDLQDPGELFF. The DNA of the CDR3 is TGTGCCAGCAGCTTAGACTTACAGGACCCCGGGGAGCTGTTTTTT.

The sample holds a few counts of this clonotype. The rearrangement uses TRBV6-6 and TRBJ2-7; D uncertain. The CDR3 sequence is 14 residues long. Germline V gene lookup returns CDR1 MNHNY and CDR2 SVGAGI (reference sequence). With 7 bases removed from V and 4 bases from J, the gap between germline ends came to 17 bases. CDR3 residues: CASIHLPFPYEQYV. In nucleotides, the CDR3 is TGTGCCAGCATTCATCTCCCTTTTCCATACGAGCAGTACGTC.

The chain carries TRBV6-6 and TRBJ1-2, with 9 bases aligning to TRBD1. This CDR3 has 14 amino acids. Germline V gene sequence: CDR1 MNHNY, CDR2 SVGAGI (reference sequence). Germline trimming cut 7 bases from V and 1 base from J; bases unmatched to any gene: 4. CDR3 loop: CASNRDRDNYGYTF. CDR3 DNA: TGTGCCAGCAACCGGGACAGGGATAACTATGGCTACACCTTC.

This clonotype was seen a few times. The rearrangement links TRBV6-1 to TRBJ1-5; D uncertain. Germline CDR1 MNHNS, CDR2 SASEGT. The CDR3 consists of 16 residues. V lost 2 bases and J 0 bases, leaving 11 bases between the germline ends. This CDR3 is CASSEFIQHSNQPQHF. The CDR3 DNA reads TGTGCCAGCAGTGAATTTATCCAACATAGCAATCAGCCCCAGCATTTT.

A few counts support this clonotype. CDR3 DNA sequence: TGTGCCAGCAGCGTAGAAAGGCTAGCGCACGGTACGCAGTATTTT. This translates into CASSVERLAHGTQYF. This chain uses TRBV9 with TRBJ2-3, with a weak D call TRBD2 (6 bases). Germline CDR1 is SGDLS and CDR2 is YYNGEE. V dropped 0 bases and J dropped 8 bases, with 16 bases sitting between them. This CDR3 region has 15 residues.

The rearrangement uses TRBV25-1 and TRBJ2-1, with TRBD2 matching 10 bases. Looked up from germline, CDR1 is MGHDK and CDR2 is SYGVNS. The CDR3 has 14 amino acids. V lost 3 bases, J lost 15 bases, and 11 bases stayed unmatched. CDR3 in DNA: TGTGCCAGCAGTGAGAAGGCTAGCGGGGGCCCGGGGTTCTTC. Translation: CASSEKASGGPGFF.

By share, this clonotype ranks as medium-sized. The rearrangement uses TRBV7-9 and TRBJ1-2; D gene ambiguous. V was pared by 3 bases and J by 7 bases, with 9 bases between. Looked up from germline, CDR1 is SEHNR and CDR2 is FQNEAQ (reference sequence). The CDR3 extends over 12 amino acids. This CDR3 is CASSLPSSGYTF. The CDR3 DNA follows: TGTGCCAGCAGCTTGCCCTCAAGTGGCTACACCTTC.

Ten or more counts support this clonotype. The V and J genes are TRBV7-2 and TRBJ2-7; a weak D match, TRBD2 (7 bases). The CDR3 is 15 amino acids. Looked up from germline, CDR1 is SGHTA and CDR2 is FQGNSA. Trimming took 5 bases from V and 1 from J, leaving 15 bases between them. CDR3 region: CASSPEGGTSYEQYF. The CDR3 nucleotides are TGTGCCAGCAGCCCGGAGGGGGGGACTTCCTACGAGCAGTACTTC.

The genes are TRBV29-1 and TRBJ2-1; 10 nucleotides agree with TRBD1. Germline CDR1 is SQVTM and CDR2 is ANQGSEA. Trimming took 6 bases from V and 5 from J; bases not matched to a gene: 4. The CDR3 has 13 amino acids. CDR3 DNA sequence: TGCAGCGTCGGGGACAGGGGACACAATGAGCAGTTCTTC. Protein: CSVGDRGHNEQFF.

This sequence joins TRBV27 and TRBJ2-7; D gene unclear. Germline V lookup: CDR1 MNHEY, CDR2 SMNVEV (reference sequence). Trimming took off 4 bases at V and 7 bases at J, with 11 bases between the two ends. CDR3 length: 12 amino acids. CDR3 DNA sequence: TGTGCCAGCAGTTCCCCCCCGGATGAGCAGTACTTC. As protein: CASSSPPDEQYF.

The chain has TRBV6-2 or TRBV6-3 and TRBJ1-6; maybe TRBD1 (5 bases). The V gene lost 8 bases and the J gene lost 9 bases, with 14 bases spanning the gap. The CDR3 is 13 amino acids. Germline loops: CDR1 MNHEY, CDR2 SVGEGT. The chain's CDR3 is CASEGEGISPLHF. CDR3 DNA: TGTGCCAGCGAAGGGGAGGGGATTTCACCCCTCCACTTT.

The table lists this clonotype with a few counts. As DNA, the CDR3 is TGTGCCAGTAGTGGGTCCGTTGAAAAACTGTTTTTT. The encoded protein is CASSGSVEKLFF. V is TRBV19 and J is TRBJ1-4; D not certain. The ends were cut back, 5 bases at V and 7 bases at J, with 8 bases in the middle. CDR1 and CDR2 (germline): LNHDA, SQIVND (reference sequence). The CDR3 totals 12 residues.

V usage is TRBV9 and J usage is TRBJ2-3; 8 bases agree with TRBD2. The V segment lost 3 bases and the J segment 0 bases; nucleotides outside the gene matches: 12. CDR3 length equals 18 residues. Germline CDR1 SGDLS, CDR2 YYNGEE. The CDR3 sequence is CASSGREPLAESTDTQYF. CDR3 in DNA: TGTGCCAGCAGCGGTCGAGAGCCACTAGCGGAAAGCACAGATACGCAGTATTTT.

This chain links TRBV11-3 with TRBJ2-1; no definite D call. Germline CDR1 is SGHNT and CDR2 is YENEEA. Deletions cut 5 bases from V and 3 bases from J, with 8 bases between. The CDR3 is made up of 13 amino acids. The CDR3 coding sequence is TGTGCCAGCAGCCACGAGAACTACAATGAGCAGTTCTTC. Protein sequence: CASSHENYNEQFF.

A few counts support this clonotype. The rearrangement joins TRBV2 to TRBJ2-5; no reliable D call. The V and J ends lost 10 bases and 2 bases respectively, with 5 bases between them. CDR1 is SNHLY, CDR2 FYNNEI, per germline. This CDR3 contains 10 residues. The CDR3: CAILQETQYF. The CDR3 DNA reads TGTGCCATACTTCAAGAGACCCAGTACTTC.

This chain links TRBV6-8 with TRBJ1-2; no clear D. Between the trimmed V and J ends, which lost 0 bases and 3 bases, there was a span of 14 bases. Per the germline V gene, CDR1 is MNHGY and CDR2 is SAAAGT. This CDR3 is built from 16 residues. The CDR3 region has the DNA TGTGCCAGCAGTTACTCATTGGTCACCGAGCACTATGGCTACACCTTC. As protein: CASSYSLVTEHYGYTF.

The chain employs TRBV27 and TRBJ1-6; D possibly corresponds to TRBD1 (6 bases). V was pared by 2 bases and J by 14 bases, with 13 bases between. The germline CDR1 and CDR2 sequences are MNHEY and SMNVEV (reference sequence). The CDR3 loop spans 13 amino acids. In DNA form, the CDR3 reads TGTGCCAGCAGTTTAAGGGGGGACAAGACCCTCCACTTT. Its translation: CASSLRGDKTLHF.

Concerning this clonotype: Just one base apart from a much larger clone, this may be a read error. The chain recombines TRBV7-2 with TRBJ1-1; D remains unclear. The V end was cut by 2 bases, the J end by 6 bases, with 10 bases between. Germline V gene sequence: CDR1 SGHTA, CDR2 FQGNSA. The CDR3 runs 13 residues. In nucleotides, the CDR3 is TGTGCCAGCAGCTTACCCGTTGTCGCTGAAGCTTTCTTT. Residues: CASSLPVVAEAFF.

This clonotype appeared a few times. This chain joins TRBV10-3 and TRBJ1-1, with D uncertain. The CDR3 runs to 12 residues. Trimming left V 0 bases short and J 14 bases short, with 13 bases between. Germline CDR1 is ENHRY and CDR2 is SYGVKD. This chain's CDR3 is CAISESLRSLFF. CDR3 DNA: TGTGCCATCAGTGAGTCCCTCAGAAGCTTGTTCTTT.